The clone carrying this T cell receptor beta chain was detected ten times or more. As yet, its antigen is unknown. The data belong to a study of CD8 T cells in ankylosing spondylitis. General study findings and limits: Several highly homologous variants made up a TCR beta motif, and this motif appeared characteristic of ankylosing spondylitis blood. Reported data indicate significant enrichment of disease-linked clones within matched ankylosing spondylitis synovial fluid.

Making the TCR beta libraries involved quantitative 5'-RACE with molecular barcodes. TCRdb itself ran the 5' RACE reads through MiXCR, one entry per CDR3 protein. This table holds about 500,000 distinct CDR3 sequences, under 5.5% found once. CDR3 length: 14 residues. The V and J ends lost 5 bases and 5 bases, in that order; junction bases with no gene match: 6. In germline, CDR1 is SGHTA, CDR2 FQGNSA. The specimen was blood, either unsorted or a sorted T cell fraction (not recorded which). The TCR sequence derives from a male donor with ankylosing spondylitis. V usage is TRBV7-2 and J usage is TRBJ1-2; 9 positions agree with TRBD1. This chain's CDR3 is CASSPQGAEYGYTF. In DNA, the CDR3 is TGTGCCAGCAGCCCACAGGGGGCGGAGTATGGCTACACCTTC.